This TCR beta chain originates from a study of T-cell memory formation after mild COVID-19. This CDR3 comprises 18 residues. Trimming stripped 6 bases from V and 1 base from J, with 23 bases between. A 5'RACE reaction primed in the constant segment made cDNA libraries of TCR alpha and TCR beta, and these carried sample barcodes and UMIs. Using its own MiXCR run on the 5' RACE reads, TCRdb lists one record per CDR3 protein. The profile shows 200,000 to 250,000 distinct CDR3 sequences, 7.5% to 10% of them singletons. This clonotype showed up just a few times. Antigen unknown. Study-wide results and limits: Detection of some responders pre-infection suggested pre-existing cross-reactive memory T cells participated. For contracting clones, CD4+ ones sat mainly in CM and EM, CD8+ in EMRA. What remained unconfirmed was the SARS-CoV-2 specificity of second-wave clones peaking on day 37.

Input material: PBMCs or a T cell subset sorted from them (not recorded which). This clonotype originated in a man aged 18-30 years who had mild COVID-19 (a few samples of this study predate the infection). Cell type and time point are not known. The chain couples TRBV12-3 or TRBV12-4 to TRBJ2-3; TRBD2 might be the D (7 bases). CDR3 DNA: TGTGCCAGCAGGAAAGACCGGGGGGCCGGGGGACGCACAGATACGCAGTATTTT. Protein sequence: CASRKDRGAGGRTDTQYF.